The text below deals with one T cell receptor (beta chain). Multiplex touch-down PCR with TRB-A/B primers amplified rearranged V-D-J TRB sequences. TCRdb redid the calling of the multiplex PCR reads with MiXCR, one entry per CDR3 protein. The sample records some 2,300 distinct CDR3 sequences, about 21% being singletons. These data originate in a study of T cell repertoires in aging, cancer and after chemotherapy. This CDR3 contains 13 residues. The junction had 7 bases not matched to a gene; V was cut back by 0 bases and J by 12 bases. The germline gives CDR1 GTSNPN, CDR2 SVGIG (reference sequence). Peripheral blood genomic DNA, not sorted cells or RNA, was the template.

The sequence was collected from a human donor with a solid tumor. V and J are TRBV30 and TRBJ2-1, with 8 nucleotides matching TRBD1. Source material: blood. This CDR3 reads CAWSVTGGTGQFF. DNA for the CDR3: TGTGCCTGGAGTGTAACAGGGGGGACCGGGCAGTTCTTC.